This T cell receptor (beta chain) was sequenced in a study of Graves' ophthalmopathy and Graves' hyperthyroidism. General study points: Most expanded thyroid clonotypes above 0.001 frequency also appeared in blood.

This clonotype was picked up a small number of times. Its specificity is not known. The study enrolled ophthalmopathy donors with moderate-to-severe activity, CAS ≥3, NOSPECS ≥4 and duration under 3 months. PBMCs were isolated from a roughly 9.6 ml sample of fresh peripheral blood. With 5 bases clipped from V and 7 bases from J, the junction kept 3 bases outside the gene matches. The CDR3 totals 13 residues. From germline, CDR1 is SGHVS and CDR2 FQNEAQ. RNA transcripts were the source from which TCR beta CDR3 regions were amplified. An opening RT-PCR round employed HTBI primers and preceded a second-round multiplex PCR. A single record per CDR3 protein comes from TCRdb applying MiXCR to the multiplex PCR reads. The sample yields some 240,000 distinct CDR3 sequences, about 47% seen once.

The TCR sequence derives from an adult man with Graves' ophthalmopathy. V is TRBV7-8 and J is TRBJ2-2; 8 bases agree with TRBD2. Sequences were obtained from peripheral blood. The CDR3 here is CASSRGGFGELFF. The CDR3 DNA reads as TGTGCCAGCAGCCGGGGGGGGTTCGGGGAGCTGTTTTTT. Full variable domain (missing parts from reference TRBV7-8 and TRBJ2-2): GAGVSQSPRYKVAKRGQDVALRCDPISGHVSLFWYQQALGQGPEFLTYFQNEAQLDKSGLPSDRFFAERPEGSVSTLKIQRTQQEDSAVYLCASSRGGFGELFFGEGSRLTVL.